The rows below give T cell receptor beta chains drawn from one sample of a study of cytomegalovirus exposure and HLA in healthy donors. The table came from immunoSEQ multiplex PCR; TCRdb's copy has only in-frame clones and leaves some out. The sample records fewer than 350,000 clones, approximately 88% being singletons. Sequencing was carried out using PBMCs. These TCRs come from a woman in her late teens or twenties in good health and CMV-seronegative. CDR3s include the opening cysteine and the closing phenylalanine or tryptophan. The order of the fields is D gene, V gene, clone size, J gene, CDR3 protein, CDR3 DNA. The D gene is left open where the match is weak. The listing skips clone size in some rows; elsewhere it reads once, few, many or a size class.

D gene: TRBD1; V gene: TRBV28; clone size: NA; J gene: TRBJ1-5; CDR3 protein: CASSSNRDRVWYGNQPQHF; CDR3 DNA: TGTGCCAGCAGCTCCAACCGGGACAGGGTTTGGTATGGCAATCAGCCCCAGCATTTT
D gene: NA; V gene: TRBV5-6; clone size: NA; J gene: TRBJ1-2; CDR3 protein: CASSFIGEAYGYTF; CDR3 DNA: TGTGCCAGCAGCTTCATAGGGGAGGCCTATGGCTACACCTTC
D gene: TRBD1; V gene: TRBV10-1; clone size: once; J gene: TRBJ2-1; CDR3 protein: CASSSGTGIQFF; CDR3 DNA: TGCGCCAGCAGTTCCGGGACAGGGATTCAGTTCTTC
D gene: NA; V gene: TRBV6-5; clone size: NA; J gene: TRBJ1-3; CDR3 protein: CASSKQQKVGNTIYF; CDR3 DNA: TGTGCCAGCAGTAAACAGCAGAAGGTTGGAAACACCATATATTTT
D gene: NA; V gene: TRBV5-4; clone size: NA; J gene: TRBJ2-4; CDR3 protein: CASSPPLAKNIQYF; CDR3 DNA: TGTGCCAGCAGTCCCCCGTTAGCCAAAAACATTCAGTACTTC
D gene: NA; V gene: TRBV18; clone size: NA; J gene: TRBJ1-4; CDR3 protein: CASSLTSQGSTNEKLFF; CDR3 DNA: TGTGCCAGCTCACTTACGTCCCAGGGATCAACTAATGAAAAACTGTTTTTT
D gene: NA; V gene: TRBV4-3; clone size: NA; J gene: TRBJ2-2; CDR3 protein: CASSQVDTTGELFF; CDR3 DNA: TGCGCCAGCAGCCAAGTTGACACGACCGGGGAGCTGTTTTTT
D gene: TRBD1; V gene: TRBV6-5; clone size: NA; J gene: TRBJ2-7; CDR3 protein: CASSRGQGVYEQYF; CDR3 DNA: TGTGCCAGCAGTCGGGGACAGGGGGTGTACGAGCAGTACTTC
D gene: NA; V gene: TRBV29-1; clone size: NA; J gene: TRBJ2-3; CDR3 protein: CSVVRGNTDTQYF; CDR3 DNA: TGCAGCGTTGTCCGCGGGAACACAGATACGCAGTATTTT
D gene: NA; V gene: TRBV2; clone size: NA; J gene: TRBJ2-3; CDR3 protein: CASSEGGADTQYF; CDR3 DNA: TGTGCCAGCAGTGAGGGGGGTGCAGATACGCAGTATTTT
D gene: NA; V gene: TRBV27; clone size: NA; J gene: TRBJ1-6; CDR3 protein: CASSQTTGSNSPLHF; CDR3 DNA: TGTGCCAGCAGTCAAACGACAGGTTCCAATTCACCCCTCCACTTT
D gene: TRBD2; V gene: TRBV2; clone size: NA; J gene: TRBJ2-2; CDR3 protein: CASSPPGTTTGELFF; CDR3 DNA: TGTGCCAGCAGTCCACCGGGGACTACAACCGGGGAGCTGTTTTTT
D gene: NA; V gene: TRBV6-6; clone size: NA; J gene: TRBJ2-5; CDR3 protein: CASSFGGDGPQETQYF; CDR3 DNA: TGTGCCAGCAGTTTCGGGGGAGACGGGCCCCAAGAGACCCAGTACTTC
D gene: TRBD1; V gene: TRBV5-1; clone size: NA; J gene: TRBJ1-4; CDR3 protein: CASSSNRGIGTNEKLFF; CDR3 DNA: TGCGCCAGCAGCTCGAACAGGGGGATTGGAACTAATGAAAAACTGTTTTTT
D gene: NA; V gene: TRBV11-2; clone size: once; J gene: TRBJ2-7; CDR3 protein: CASSSLFEEQYF; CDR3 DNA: TGTGCCAGCAGCTCCCTATTTGAAGAGCAGTACTTC
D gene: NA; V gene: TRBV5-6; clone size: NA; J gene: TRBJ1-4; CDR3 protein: CASSPGLVWEKLFF; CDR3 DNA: TGTGCCAGCAGCCCTGGACTGGTCTGGGAAAAACTGTTTTTT
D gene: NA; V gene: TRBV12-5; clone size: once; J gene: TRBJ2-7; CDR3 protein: CASGLVAGTYEQYF; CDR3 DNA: TGTGCTAGTGGTTTGGTTGCGGGGACCTACGAGCAGTACTTC
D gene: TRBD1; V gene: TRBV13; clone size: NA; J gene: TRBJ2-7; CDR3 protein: CASSLQGASHEQYF; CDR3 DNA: TGTGCCAGCAGCTTACAGGGGGCGTCCCACGAGCAGTACTTC
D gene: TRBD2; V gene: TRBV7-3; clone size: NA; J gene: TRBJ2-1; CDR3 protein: CASSRTSGGDNEQFF; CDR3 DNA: TGTGCCAGCAGCAGGACTAGCGGGGGGGACAATGAGCAGTTCTTC
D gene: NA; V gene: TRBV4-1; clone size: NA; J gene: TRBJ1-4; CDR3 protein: CASSLLPTQGEKLFF; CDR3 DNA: TGCGCCAGCAGCCTCCTGCCCACGCAGGGTGAAAAACTGTTTTTT
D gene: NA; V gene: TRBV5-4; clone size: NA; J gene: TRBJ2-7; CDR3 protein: CASSGLQGHEQYF; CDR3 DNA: TGTGCCAGCAGCGGATTACAGGGCCACGAGCAGTACTTC
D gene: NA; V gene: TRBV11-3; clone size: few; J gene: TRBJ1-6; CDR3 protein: CASSSSGERNSPLHF; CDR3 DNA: TGTGCCAGCAGCTCGTCAGGGGAGAGGAATTCACCCCTCCACTTT
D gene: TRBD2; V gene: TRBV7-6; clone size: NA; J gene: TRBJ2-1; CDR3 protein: CASSRTSGIVGEQFF; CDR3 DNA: TGTGCCAGCTCCCGGACTAGCGGGATTGTAGGTGAGCAGTTCTTC
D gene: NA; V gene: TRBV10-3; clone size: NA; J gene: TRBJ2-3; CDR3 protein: CAISVEGGRPGTDTQYF; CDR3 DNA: TGTGCCATCAGTGTTGAGGGCGGCAGACCGGGGACAGATACGCAGTATTTT
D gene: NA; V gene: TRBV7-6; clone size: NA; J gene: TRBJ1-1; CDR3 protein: CASSLAGGTLGPEAFF; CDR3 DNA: TGTGCCAGCAGCTTAGCGGGGGGGACCTTAGGTCCTGAAGCTTTCTTT
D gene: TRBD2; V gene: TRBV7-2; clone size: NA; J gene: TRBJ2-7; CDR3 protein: CASSLGSRSAGGRAYEQYF; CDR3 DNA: TGTGCCAGCAGCTTAGGATCCAGGTCGGCTGGCGGGAGGGCCTACGAGCAGTACTTC
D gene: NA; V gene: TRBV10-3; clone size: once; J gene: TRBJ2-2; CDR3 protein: CANRGDGELFF; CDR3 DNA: TGTGCCAACCGGGGTGACGGGGAGCTGTTTTTT
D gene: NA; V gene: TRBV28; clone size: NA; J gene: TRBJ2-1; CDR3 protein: CASSLPTPRGEQFF; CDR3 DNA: TGTGCCAGCAGTTTACCGACTCCTCGCGGTGAGCAGTTCTTC
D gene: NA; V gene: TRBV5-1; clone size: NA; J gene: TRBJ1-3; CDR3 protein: CASSLSWGSPGNTIYF; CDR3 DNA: TGCGCCAGCAGCTTGTCGTGGGGCAGTCCGGGAAACACCATATATTTT
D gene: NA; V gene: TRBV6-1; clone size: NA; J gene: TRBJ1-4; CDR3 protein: CASSGGREATNEKLFF; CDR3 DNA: TGTGCCAGCAGTGGGGGCAGGGAAGCAACTAATGAAAAACTGTTTTTT
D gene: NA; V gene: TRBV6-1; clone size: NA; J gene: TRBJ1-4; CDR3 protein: CASRVQGTMWELFF; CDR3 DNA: TGTGCCAGCAGAGTGCAGGGGACCATGTGGGAACTGTTTTTT
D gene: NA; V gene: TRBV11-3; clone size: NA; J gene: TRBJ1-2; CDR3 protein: CANLGSGFDYGYTF; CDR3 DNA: TGTGCCAACCTGGGGAGCGGCTTTGACTATGGCTACACCTTC
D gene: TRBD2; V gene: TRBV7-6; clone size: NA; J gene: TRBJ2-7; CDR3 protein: CASSSGGLNYEQYF; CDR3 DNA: TGTGCCAGCAGCTCGGGAGGGCTAAACTACGAGCAGTACTTC
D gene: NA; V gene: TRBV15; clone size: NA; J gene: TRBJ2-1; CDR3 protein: CATSRMRSASYNEQFF; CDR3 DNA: TGTGCCACCAGCAGGATGAGGTCGGCCTCCTACAATGAGCAGTTCTTC
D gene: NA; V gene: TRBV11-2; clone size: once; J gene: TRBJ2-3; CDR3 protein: CASSLDPAGILGTDTQYF; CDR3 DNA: TGTGCCAGCAGCTTAGATCCAGCGGGCATCCTCGGTACAGATACGCAGTATTTT
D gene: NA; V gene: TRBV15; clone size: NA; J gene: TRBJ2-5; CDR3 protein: CATSRGEIETQYF; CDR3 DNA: TGTGCCACCAGCAGAGGAGAAATAGAGACCCAGTACTTC
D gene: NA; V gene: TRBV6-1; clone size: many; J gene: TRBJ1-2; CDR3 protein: CASAETESNYGYTF; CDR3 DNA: TGTGCCTCGGCGGAGACGGAATCTAACTATGGCTACACCTTC
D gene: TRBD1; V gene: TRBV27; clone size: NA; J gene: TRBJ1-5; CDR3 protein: CASRKDRVNQPQHF; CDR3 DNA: TGTGCCAGCAGGAAGGACAGGGTAAATCAGCCCCAGCATTTT
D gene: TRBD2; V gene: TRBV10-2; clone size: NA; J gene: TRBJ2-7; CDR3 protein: CASKPGLSSGTYEQYF; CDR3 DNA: TGCGCCAGCAAGCCAGGGTTGTCTAGCGGGACCTACGAGCAGTACTTC
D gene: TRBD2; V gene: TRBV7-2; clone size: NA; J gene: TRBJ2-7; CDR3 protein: CASSSRTSGSRYEQYF; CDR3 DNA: TGTGCCAGCAGCTCGCGGACTAGCGGGAGTCGGTACGAGCAGTACTTC
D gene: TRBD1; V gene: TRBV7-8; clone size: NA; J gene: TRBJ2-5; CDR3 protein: CASSDSRDRGLLQTQYF; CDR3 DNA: TGTGCCAGCAGCGACTCCCGGGACAGGGGGCTTTTGCAGACCCAGTACTTC
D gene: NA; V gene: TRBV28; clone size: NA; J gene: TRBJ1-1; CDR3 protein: CASSYPGTLNTEAFF; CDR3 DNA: TGTGCCAGCAGTTACCCTGGGACATTGAACACTGAAGCTTTCTTT
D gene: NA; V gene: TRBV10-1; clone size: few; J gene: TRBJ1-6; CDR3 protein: CASSESTRGNSPLHF; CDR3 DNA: TGCGCCAGCAGTGAGTCTACCAGAGGGAATTCACCCCTCCACTTT
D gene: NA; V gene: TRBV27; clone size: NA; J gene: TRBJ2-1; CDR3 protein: CASSLQAGLDEQFF; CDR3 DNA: TGTGCCAGCAGTTTACAGGCGGGACTGGATGAGCAGTTCTTC
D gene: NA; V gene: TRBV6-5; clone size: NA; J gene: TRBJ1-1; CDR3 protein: CASSYSGGGTEAFF; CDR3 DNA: TGTGCCAGCAGTTACTCGGGGGGGGGCACTGAAGCTTTCTTT
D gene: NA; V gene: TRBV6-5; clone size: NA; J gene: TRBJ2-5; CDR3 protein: CASGITGILKTQYF; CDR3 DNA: TGTGCCAGCGGGATTACAGGGATCCTGAAGACCCAGTACTTC
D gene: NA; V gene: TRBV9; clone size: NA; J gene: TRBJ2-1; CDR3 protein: CASSPATRGNEQFF; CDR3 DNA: TGTGCCAGCAGCCCGGCCACCAGAGGCAATGAGCAGTTCTTC
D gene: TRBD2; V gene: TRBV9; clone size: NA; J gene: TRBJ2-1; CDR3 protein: CASSEGTSGTYYNEQFF; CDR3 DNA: TGTGCCAGCAGCGAGGGGACTAGCGGGACCTACTACAATGAGCAGTTCTTC
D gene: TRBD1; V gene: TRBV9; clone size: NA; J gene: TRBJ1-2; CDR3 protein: CASSRGTGPNYGYTF; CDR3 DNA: TGTGCCAGCAGCCGAGGGACAGGGCCTAACTATGGCTACACCTTC
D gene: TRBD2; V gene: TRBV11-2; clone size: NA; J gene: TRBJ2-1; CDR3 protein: CASSRGLGGSTEQFF; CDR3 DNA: TGTGCCAGCAGCCGGGGACTAGGTGGTAGTACTGAGCAGTTCTTC
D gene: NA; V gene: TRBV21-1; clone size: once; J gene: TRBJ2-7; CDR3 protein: CASSKRGQRKDEDEQYF; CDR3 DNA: TGTGCCAGCAGCAAAAGGGGGCAGCGGAAAGACGAGGATGAGCAGTACTTC